This T cell receptor (beta chain) was obtained from a study of blood T cell repertoires in COVID-19. On the study more broadly: Collection of acute and convalescent COVID-19 samples took place in the United States, Italy and Spain. The analysed material was cDNA or gDNA that came from T cells, B-cell-depleted T cells, or PBMCs.

Original processing notes: How many nucleated cells were present was estimated from reference gene primer amplification. Method: immunoSEQ multiplex PCR; TCRdb's copy keeps in-frame clones and lacks some. That table supplies the V and J calls and clone size; D and trimming were determined from the DNA. This table holds 75,000 to 100,000 clones, approximately 86% found once. The germline V gene has CDR1 SGHAT and CDR2 FQNNGV. The ends were cut back, 2 bases at V and 6 bases at J, with 8 bases in the middle. This CDR3 comprises 12 residues. V is TRBV11-2 and J is TRBJ2-7; TRBD1 is a possible D gene (5 bases). Specimen: peripheral blood. This TCR derives from a woman aged 80 or older with acute or convalescent COVID-19. CDR3 amino acids: CASSLLGVEQYF. Here the CDR3 DNA reads TGTGCCAGCAGCTTATTAGGGGTCGAGCAGTACTTC.